These 25 T cell receptor beta chains came from one sample sequenced in a study of T-cell reconstitution after alpha-beta-depleted transplantation in children. Unique molecular identifiers were used to barcode this TCRbeta library. TCRdb analysed the PCR reads with MiXCR anew, one entry per CDR3 protein. The sample contains more than 90,000 distinct CDR3 sequences, about 8% of which appear only once. Specimen: PBMCs from the stem cell graft donor, collected from the stem cell graft. The receptors originated from a human donor who donated a stem cell graft to a child with congenital amegakaryocytic thrombocytopenia.

This clonotype has at least ten counts. The DNA for the CDR3 is TGTGCCAGCAGCTTGGGTCAGGGAACTGGAAACACCATATATTTT. It translates to CASSLGQGTGNTIYF. The chain carries TRBV5-5 and TRBJ1-3, with TRBD1 as a possible D gene (5 bases). The germline V and J ends were trimmed by 0 bases and 2 bases, with 9 bases remaining between them. The CDR3 contains 15 residues. Germline CDR1 SGHKS, CDR2 YYEKEE (reference sequence).

At least ten counts were recorded for this clonotype. The V and J genes are TRBV7-6 and TRBJ1-1; perhaps TRBD1 as D (6 bases). V shed 3 bases and J shed 5 bases, with 16 bases lying between them. The CDR3 extends over 15 amino acids. In germline, CDR1 is SGHVS, CDR2 FNYEAQ. In DNA form, the CDR3 reads TGTGCCAGCAGCTTTCTCCCCCTAAGGGGGACTGAAGCTTTCTTT. This translates into CASSFLPLRGTEAFF.

In regard to this clonotype: This sequence may be a read error, since a much larger clone differs from it by one base. The chain joins TRBV29-1 to TRBJ2-7, with TRBD1 identical over 7 bases. This CDR3 region has 12 residues. Germline V gene sequence: CDR1 SQVTM, CDR2 ANQGSEA. DNA of the CDR3: TGCAGCGTTGGGGGACAGTCCTACCAGCAGTACTTC. It specifies CSVGGQSYQQYF.

This clonotype was counted at least ten times. The genes are TRBV6-1 and TRBJ2-5, with TRBD2 identical over 10 bases. Trimming removed 2 bases from V and 3 bases from J; junction bases left unmatched: 9. Germline V gene lookup returns CDR1 MNHNS and CDR2 SASEGT. The CDR3 sequence is 17 residues long. CDR3 protein: CASSEFTSGVTKETQYF. Here the CDR3 DNA reads TGTGCCAGCAGTGAATTCACTAGCGGGGTCACGAAAGAGACCCAGTACTTC.

The table lists this clonotype with many counts. The V and J genes are TRBV4-2 and TRBJ2-7, with 9 bases identical to TRBD2. Germline CDR1 LGHNA, CDR2 YNFKEQ. V was clipped by 1 base and J by 1 base; unmatched bases: 8. The CDR3 is 17 residues long. The CDR3: CASSQGGLALPSYEQYF. CDR3 DNA sequence: TGTGCCAGCAGCCAAGGGGGACTAGCTCTTCCTTCCTACGAGCAGTACTTC.

Ten or more counts support this clonotype. The chain recombines TRBV5-1 with TRBJ2-7; D is unresolved. CDR1 is SGHRS, CDR2 YFSETQ, per germline. The ends were cut back, 0 bases at V and 2 bases at J, with 9 bases in the middle. The CDR3 is made up of 14 amino acids. The CDR3 DNA reads as TGCGCCAGCAGCTTGGATGGACCAGCCTACGAGCAGTACTTC. Protein sequence: CASSLDGPAYEQYF.

This clonotype was observed at least ten times. The chain combines TRBV9 with TRBJ1-4; TRBD1 agrees at 12 bases. Germline lookup yields CDR1 SGDLS and CDR2 YYNGEE. The length of the CDR3 is 15 residues. J lost 7 bases, V lost 2 bases, and 3 bases had no gene match. CDR3 protein: CASSVTGQGAEKLFF. CDR3 in DNA: TGTGCCAGCAGCGTGACGGGACAGGGGGCTGAAAAACTGTTTTTT.

The sample holds many counts of this clonotype. V is TRBV12-3 or TRBV12-4 and J is TRBJ1-6; D not certain. The CDR3 covers 14 residues. V was pared by 2 bases and J by 10 bases, with 12 bases between. CDR3 sequence reads: CASSLISSGSPLHF. Written as DNA, the CDR3 is TGTGCCAGCAGTTTAATCTCTTCGGGATCACCCCTCCACTTT.

There are many counts of this clonotype. The rearrangement uses TRBV5-1 and TRBJ2-3; D is ambiguous. V lost 0 bases, J lost 6 bases, and 11 bases lay in between. The CDR3 runs 14 residues. The germline CDR1 and CDR2 sequences are SGHRS and YFSETQ. The CDR3 DNA follows: TGCGCCAGCAGCTTGGGAGGATGGCGGGATACGCAGTATTTT. Translation gives CASSLGGWRDTQYF.

This clonotype was seen ten or more times. The CDR3, as DNA: TGCAGTGCTAGGGGACTAGCGGTAGCCAAAAACATTCAGTACTTC. Protein: CSARGLAVAKNIQYF. The gene calls are TRBV20-1 and TRBJ2-4; 11 bases map to TRBD2. The CDR3 is made up of 15 amino acids. J was trimmed by 0 bases and V by 3 bases; bases with no gene match: 1. Germline loops: CDR1 DFQATT, CDR2 SNEGSKA (reference sequence).

Many counts were recorded for this clonotype. The chain couples TRBV7-6 to TRBJ1-1; D unclear. CDR1 and CDR2 from the germline V gene are SGHVS and FNYEAQ. Trimming stripped 6 bases from V and 4 bases from J, with 18 bases between. This CDR3 contains 15 residues. CDR3 in DNA: TGTGCCAGCAGTCCCGGGTTGTTTAGTGGCACTGAAGCTTTCTTT. Amino acid sequence: CASSPGLFSGTEAFF.

The chain employs TRBV6-6 and TRBJ2-3; possible D gene TRBD1, 6 bases. Looked up from germline, CDR1 is MNHNY and CDR2 is SVGAGI (reference sequence). Trimming shortened V by 5 bases and J by 3 bases, and 9 bases separated the two germline ends. CDR3 length: 13 residues. The CDR3 region is CASSATGTDTQYF. CDR3 DNA: TGTGCCAGCAGTGCTACAGGGACAGATACGCAGTATTTT.

The sample holds many counts of this clonotype. The chain links TRBV12-3 or TRBV12-4 to TRBJ1-1, with D unresolved. The CDR3 spans 13 residues. Trimming left V 6 bases short and J 6 bases short, with 14 bases between. The CDR3 region is CASRRPSAAEAFF. The CDR3 nucleotides read TGTGCCAGCAGGCGACCATCCGCTGCTGAAGCTTTCTTT.

Only a few counts were recorded for this clonotype. The chain carries TRBV25-1 and TRBJ1-2; 7 positions match TRBD1. This CDR3 contains 13 residues. The V and J ends lost 6 bases and 3 bases, in that order; junction bases with no gene match: 4. Per the germline V gene, CDR1 is MGHDK and CDR2 is SYGVNS. The CDR3 region is CASSAGTDYGYTF. CDR3 in DNA: TGTGCCAGCAGCGCCGGGACAGACTATGGCTACACCTTC.

By proportion, this clonotype is medium-sized. The chain recombines TRBV27 with TRBJ2-2; unclear D gene. The germline CDR1 and CDR2 sequences are MNHEY and SMNVEV (reference sequence). With 6 bases removed from V and 5 bases from J, the gap between germline ends came to 10 bases. The CDR3 length is 13 residues. CDR3 DNA sequence: TGTGCCAGCAGCCTGGACCGGACCGGGGAGCTGTTTTTT. Residues: CASSLDRTGELFF.

CDR3 in amino acids: CASSSGGMNTEAFF. In DNA form, the CDR3 reads TGTGCCAGCAGTTCAGGGGGGATGAACACTGAAGCTTTCTTT. The J gene is TRBJ1-1, the V gene TRBV28; TRBD1 matches 7 bases. Losses at the gene ends were 4 bases for V and 0 bases for J; bases not matched to a gene: 2. The CDR3 sequence is 14 residues long. Germline CDR1 reads MDHEN; CDR2 reads SYDVKM.

The table lists this clonotype with many counts. The J gene is TRBJ1-6, the V gene TRBV20-1, with D unresolved. Trimming took off 0 bases at V and 8 bases at J, with 11 bases between the two ends. Germline V gene sequence: CDR1 DFQATT, CDR2 SNEGSKA (reference sequence). The CDR3 sequence is 14 residues long. CDR3 amino acids: CSARDAGRDSPLHF. The CDR3, as DNA: TGCAGTGCTAGAGACGCGGGTCGAGATTCACCCCTCCACTTT.

This clonotype was seen repeatedly, ten times or more. The genes are TRBV5-1 and TRBJ1-4; D is perhaps TRBD1 (5 bases). The CDR3 extends over 15 amino acids. V dropped 0 bases and J dropped 8 bases, with 14 bases sitting between them. CDR1 is SGHRS and CDR2 is YFSETQ in the germline V gene. CDR3 amino acids: CASSLDPGSDEKLFF. DNA for the CDR3: TGCGCCAGCAGCTTGGATCCAGGGTCGGACGAAAAACTGTTTTTT.

This clonotype was seen many times. This rearrangement joins TRBV5-4 to TRBJ1-4; 8 bases map to TRBD1. The CDR3 contains 19 residues. With 2 bases clipped from V and 8 bases from J, the junction kept 20 bases outside the gene matches. The V gene's germline CDR1 is SGHNT and CDR2 YYREEE (reference sequence). The chain's CDR3 is CASSLFLVPGQEREEKLFF. As DNA, the CDR3 is TGTGCCAGCAGCTTATTCCTCGTCCCGGGACAGGAAAGGGAAGAAAAACTGTTTTTT.

This clonotype was seen many times. V usage is TRBV5-5 and J usage is TRBJ2-1; D not resolved. This CDR3 region has 14 residues. From germline, CDR1 is SGHKS and CDR2 YYEKEE (reference sequence). Trimming left V 4 bases short and J 6 bases short, with 14 bases between. CDR3 nucleotides: TGTGCCAGCAGCCAGGACCCCGACGGCAATGAGCAGTTCTTC. Its translation is CASSQDPDGNEQFF.

This clonotype has ten or more counts. The gene calls are TRBV12-3 or TRBV12-4 and TRBJ2-2; perhaps TRBD1 as D (6 bases). Trimming pared 6 bases from V and 8 bases from J, leaving 10 bases between. CDR3 length equals 12 residues. CDR3 sequence (DNA): TGTGCCAGCAGCCTCGGACAGGGGGAGCTGTTTTTT. Protein sequence: CASSLGQGELFF.

This clonotype has a count of ten or more. V usage is TRBV12-3 or TRBV12-4 and J usage is TRBJ1-1; no clear D. Trimming took 5 bases from V and 5 from J, leaving 12 bases between them. The CDR3 consists of 13 residues. DNA of the CDR3: TGTGCCAGCAGTGGAGGTTGGAATACTGAAGCTTTCTTT. As protein: CASSGGWNTEAFF.

This clonotype was counted many times. DNA of the CDR3: TGTGCCAGCAGCCCCGTTGGCGGGGGGAACTACGAGCAGTACTTC. This translates into CASSPVGGGNYEQYF. This sequence joins TRBV7-8 and TRBJ2-7, with 8 bases matching TRBD2. The CDR3 length is 15 residues. Germline CDR1 is SGHVS and CDR2 is FQNEAQ. V dropped 5 bases and J dropped 3; count of bases not matched to a gene: 9. Filled out from reference TRBV7-8 and TRBJ2-7, the complete variable domain reads GAGVSQSPRYKVAKRGQDVALRCDPISGHVSLFWYQQALGQGPEFLTYFQNEAQLDKSGLPSDRFFAERPEGSVSTLKIQRTQQEDSAVYLCASSPVGGGNYEQYFGPGTRLTVT.

There are many counts of this clonotype. The chain employs TRBV18 and TRBJ1-5; 10 positions match TRBD1. The CDR3 runs 14 residues. The germline V gene encodes CDR1 KGHSH and CDR2 LQKENI. J gave up 6 bases and V 8 bases, and 7 bases lay outside the gene matches. CDR3 sequence reads: CASAVTGGGQPQHF. The CDR3 nucleotides read TGTGCCAGCGCAGTGACAGGGGGCGGTCAGCCCCAGCATTTT.

V usage is TRBV5-1 and J usage is TRBJ2-7, with TRBD2 matching 14 bases. The CDR3 runs to 17 residues. CDR1 and CDR2 (germline): SGHRS, YFSETQ. The junction had 12 bases not matched to a gene; V was cut back by 7 bases and J by 3 bases. For the CDR3, the DNA is TGCGCCAGCCTTCCGGGACTAGCGGGAGCCGGAGTCTACGAGCAGTACTTC. Translating it yields CASLPGLAGAGVYEQYF. Full variable domain (rest looked up from reference TRBV5-1 and TRBJ2-7): KAGVTQTPRYLIKTRGQQVTLSCSPISGHRSVSWYQQTPGQGLQFLFEYFSETQRNKGNFPGRFSGRQFSNSRSEMNVSTLELGDSALYLCASLPGLAGAGVYEQYFGPGTRLTVT.